This entry is about one T cell receptor (beta chain). Which antigen it targets is not known. No base quality values were provided; no much bigger clone lies one nucleotide off. At the junction V is shortened by 6 bases and J by 3 bases; bases outside the gene matches: 10. The CDR3 runs 15 amino acids, cysteine and phenylalanine included. Only the CDR3 region is kept as DNA, spanning 45 bases read in frame from base 1. The CDR1 and CDR2 encoded by the germline V gene are SNHLY and FYNNEI. TCRbeta CDR3 regions were amplified from genomic DNA using the immunoSEQ Assay, a bias-controlled multiplex PCR. The paper's processing steps were these. The number of nucleated cells in each sample was estimated by amplification of reference gene primers within the assay. To quantify the absolute abundance of each unique TCRbeta CDR3 rearrangement, sequence reads were collapsed and filtered. Productive Simpson clonality was computed per sample as the square root of Simpson's diversity index over productive rearrangements. TCRdb took this table from immuneACCESS and kept in-frame rearrangements with V and J called. Such tables lack part of the clones; where checked against another copy, unresolved V genes explain under half of the gap, and the rest is unexplained. Clone size and V and J calls were adopted from that table, with D and trimming inferred from the DNA. This sample lists about 190,000 clones; roughly 87% were detected once. The ten largest clones represent approximately 8% of the sample.

At one collaborating source in Seattle, patients were enrolled during active infection and were followed longitudinally through the course of disease. The collaborating institutions used their own protocols to collect whole blood in K2EDTA tubes. Collaborator samples were shipped for TCRbeta analysis as frozen whole blood, isolated PBMCs, or DNA extracted from either sample type. The record originates from a study of blood T cell repertoires in COVID-19 (dated by TCRdb to 2019 to 2021). Context from the whole study: Samples from collaborators originated in the United States, Italy and Spain and spanned both the acute and convalescent phases of COVID-19. The dataset comprised deeply sampled blood TCRbeta repertoires from subjects exposed to, actively infected with, or recovered from COVID-19. A freely available public database, intended as a resource for researchers studying the immune response to SARS-CoV-2, is where the repertoires were released. Samples were obtained from the ongoing ImmuneRACE study (first 160 participants) and from some 1,300 subjects provided by 6 global collaborators. The prospective study material was composed of cDNA or gDNA derived from T cells, B-cell-depleted T cells, or PBMCs. Where available, HLA class I and class II types were obtained from metadata supplied by the sample provider rather than from assay-based typing. Sample metadata almost always included a de-identified subject ID, COVID-19 status, age in years and sex. Study-wide findings and limitations: The amount of clinical and demographic metadata varied by source and participant and was provided uncurated.

The TCR comes from a woman aged 60 to 75 with COVID-19, enrolled during active disease. The sequenced sample consisted of peripheral blood. The chain is assembled from TRBV2 and TRBJ2-7; the junction holds 8 bases that match TRBD1. Here the CDR3 is given as CASSYDRGADYEQYF. The nucleotides read TGTGCCAGCAGCTACGACAGGGGTGCAGACTACGAGCAGTACTTC.